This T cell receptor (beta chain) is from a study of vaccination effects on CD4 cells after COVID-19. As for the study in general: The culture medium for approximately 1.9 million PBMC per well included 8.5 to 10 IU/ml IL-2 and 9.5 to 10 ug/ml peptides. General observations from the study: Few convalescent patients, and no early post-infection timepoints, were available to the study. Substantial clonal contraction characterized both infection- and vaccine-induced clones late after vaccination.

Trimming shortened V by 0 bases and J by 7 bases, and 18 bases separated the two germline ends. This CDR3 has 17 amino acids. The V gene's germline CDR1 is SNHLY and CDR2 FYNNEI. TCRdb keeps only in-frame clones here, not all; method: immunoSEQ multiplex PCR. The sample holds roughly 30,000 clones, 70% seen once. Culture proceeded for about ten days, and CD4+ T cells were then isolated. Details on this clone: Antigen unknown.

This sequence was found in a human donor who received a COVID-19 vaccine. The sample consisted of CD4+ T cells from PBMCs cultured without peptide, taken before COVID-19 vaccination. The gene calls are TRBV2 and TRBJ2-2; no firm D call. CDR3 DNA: TGTGCCAGCAGTGAAGCTCCCCCTACCTCAGATATCGGGGAGCTGTTTTTT. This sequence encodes CASSEAPPTSDIGELFF.